The T cell receptor (beta chain) described here comes from a study of blood T cell repertoires in COVID-19. Libraries were prepared by immunoSEQ multiplex PCR; TCRdb keeps only in-frame clonotypes and omits some of them. The top ten hold about 2.8% of the sample, which has around 200,000 clones, more than 70% seen once. Trimming cost V 4 bases and J 1 base, with 17 bases left between them. CDR1 is MDHEN, CDR2 SYDVKM, per germline. The CDR3 is made up of 17 amino acids. The sample consisted of peripheral blood. The receptor was derived from a woman aged 80 or over with active or convalescent COVID-19. V gene TRBV28 combines with J gene TRBJ1-3; maybe TRBD1 (5 bases). CDR3 DNA: TGTGCCAGCAGTTCATCGGGACTAAGGGAATCTGGAAACACCATATATTTT. It codes for CASSSSGLRESGNTIYF.